Listed below are T cell receptor beta chains from one sample, sequenced in a study of T cell responses to AZD1222 COVID-19 vaccine. The table came from immunoSEQ multiplex PCR; TCRdb's copy has only in-frame clones and leaves some out. The sample includes more than 150,000 clones, 90% of them seen just once. Here the sequenced sample was peripheral blood, taken on day 0 of AZD1222 vaccination. The receptors were sampled from an adult in good health. Both conserved end residues are trimmed from each CDR3. A D gene is named only where the DNA matches it firmly. The size field is filled for only some rows; it gives once, few, many or a size class.

v_call clone_size d_call cdr3_aa
TRBV11-3 NA TRBD2 ASSLERGRSGELF
TRBV27 NA NA ASSLLGQGSNQPQH
TRBV19 NA TRBD1 ASSRDRAETQY
TRBV30 NA TRBD1 AWSGQGVSGYT
TRBV2 NA NA ASSETGRGTEAF
TRBV9 once NA ASSAITGGGEQY
TRBV27 NA NA ASGSAGLNYGYT
TRBV19 NA NA ASSIGVTGELF
TRBV28 NA NA ASSPQEGWDETQY
TRBV28 once TRBD1 ASTQDREKAEAF
TRBV7-8 NA TRBD1 ASSPRTGQVHSGANVLT
TRBV19 NA NA ASSTPGGDRPSSGANVLT
TRBV18 NA TRBD1 ASSPGTDNEQY
TRBV9 NA NA ASSTLPHATEAF
TRBV4-1 NA NA ASRKLGGPWSGNTIY
TRBV5-1 NA NA ASSLEFGNTIY
TRBV7-8 NA TRBD2 ASSFGLAGGTGELF
TRBV2 NA NA ASTQGRYGYT
TRBV5-1 NA NA ASSLTGTYYNEQF
TRBV29-1 NA TRBD1 SVVVPGGQGSDEQY
TRBV27 NA NA ASSLSTGFNEQY
TRBV19 NA NA ASNAGDGNTEAF
TRBV6-5 NA NA ASSYSSSGGYT
TRBV5-1 NA NA ASSPGAREQF
TRBV27 NA NA ASRTKDSLDNEQF
TRBV7-2 NA NA ASSPTRVADTQY
TRBV20-1 NA NA SASSGERPYEQY
TRBV7-9 once TRBD1 ASSPPGTGQSPLH
TRBV6-5 NA NA ASSYSMGFSYNEQF
TRBV28 NA NA ASSLRLNNEQF
TRBV4-1 NA TRBD1 ASSQEGGLGEAF
TRBV15 NA TRBD1 ATSSPGQGKSYEQY
TRBV11-2 NA NA ASSLWGTGEKLF